This TCR beta chain was obtained from a study of blood T cell repertoires in COVID-19. Overall study context: Nucleic acid was either cDNA or gDNA, and it came from T cells, B-cell-depleted T cells, or PBMCs.

This CDR3 is 12 amino acids long. J gave up 11 bases and V 6 bases, and 4 bases lay outside the gene matches. Sequenced by immunoSEQ multiplex PCR; TCRdb stores in-frame clones only, minus some. Seen here are around 190,000 clones, 84% observed once, and the top ten hold under 15%. The TCR originated in a human donor in a cohort sampled during active COVID-19. Sample: peripheral blood. The J gene is TRBJ1-6, the V gene TRBV12-3 or TRBV12-4; TRBD1 matches 7 bases. For the CDR3, the DNA is TGTGCCAGCAGGGCCGGGACAGCACCCCTCCACTTT. Amino acids: CASRAGTAPLHF.